These T cell receptor beta chains were read from a single sample in a study of blood T cell repertoires in COVID-19. Assay: immunoSEQ multiplex PCR; the TCRdb copy retains only in-frame clones and omits some. The sample records under 200,000 clones, less than 90% being singletons. What was sequenced was PBMCs or T cells enriched from blood (not recorded which). The source of these receptors is a woman aged 50 to 65 who had recovered from COVID-19. The CDR3 runs from the conserved cysteine through the conserved F or W. The D gene is left open where the match is weak. Size is omitted from some rows. Given values are once, few, many or a class for expanded clones.

cdr3_aa: CASSDQWNTEAFF
cdr3_nt: TGCGCCAGCAGTGATCAGTGGAACACTGAAGCTTTCTTT
j_call: TRBJ1-1
d_call: -
clone_size: -
v_call: TRBV10-1

cdr3_aa: CASSLLQGEAFF
cdr3_nt: TGTGCCAGCTCACTATTACAGGGTGAAGCTTTCTTT
j_call: TRBJ1-1
d_call: -
clone_size: once
v_call: TRBV18

cdr3_aa: CASSWGGGSYEQYF
cdr3_nt: TGTGCCAGCAGTTGGGGGGGAGGGTCCTACGAGCAGTACTTC
j_call: TRBJ2-7
d_call: TRBD2
clone_size: -
v_call: TRBV6-2/TRBV6-3

cdr3_aa: CASSPGTSSFTDTQYF
cdr3_nt: TGTGCCAGCAGCCCCGGGACTAGCAGCTTCACAGATACGCAGTATTTT
j_call: TRBJ2-3
d_call: TRBD2
clone_size: -
v_call: TRBV7-9

cdr3_aa: CASSLEASGRGVF
cdr3_nt: TGCGCCAGCAGCTTGGAGGCTAGCGGGAGGGGCGTCTTC
j_call: TRBJ2-1
d_call: TRBD2
clone_size: -
v_call: TRBV5-1

cdr3_aa: CASSLGGQGYTF
cdr3_nt: TGCGCCAGCAGCTTGGGAGGGCAGGGCTACACCTTC
j_call: TRBJ1-2
d_call: -
clone_size: -
v_call: TRBV5-1

cdr3_aa: CASSLRSPGTDNSPLHF
cdr3_nt: TGTGCCAGCAGCTTAAGGTCCCCCGGGACAGATAATTCACCCCTCCACTTT
j_call: TRBJ1-6
d_call: TRBD1
clone_size: few
v_call: TRBV7-8

cdr3_aa: CASSLDRAVTEAFF
cdr3_nt: TGTGCCAGCAGCTTAGACAGGGCGGTGACCGAAGCTTTCTTT
j_call: TRBJ1-1
d_call: -
clone_size: -
v_call: TRBV7-2

cdr3_aa: CASSAVGGANQPQHF
cdr3_nt: TGTGCCAGCAGCGCCGTGGGGGGGGCAAATCAGCCCCAGCATTTT
j_call: TRBJ1-5
d_call: -
clone_size: -
v_call: TRBV27

cdr3_aa: CASSRELAGPNEQFF
cdr3_nt: TGTGCCAGCAGCCGCGAACTAGCGGGACCCAATGAGCAGTTCTTC
j_call: TRBJ2-1
d_call: TRBD2
clone_size: -
v_call: TRBV7-3

cdr3_aa: CASSPGRVREISTDTQYF
cdr3_nt: TGTGCCAGCAGCCCTGGGAGGGTGCGGGAGATAAGCACAGATACGCAGTATTTT
j_call: TRBJ2-3
d_call: TRBD2
clone_size: -
v_call: TRBV5-8

cdr3_aa: CASSRLAGSYSEQYF
cdr3_nt: TGCGCCAGCAGTAGGCTAGCGGGGTCGTACTCCGAGCAGTACTTC
j_call: TRBJ2-7
d_call: TRBD2
clone_size: -
v_call: TRBV5-1

cdr3_aa: CAISETGDSNQPQHF
cdr3_nt: TGTGCCATCAGTGAGACAGGTGATAGCAATCAGCCCCAGCATTTT
j_call: TRBJ1-5
d_call: -
clone_size: -
v_call: TRBV10-3

cdr3_aa: CASTGNGNSPLHF
cdr3_nt: TGTGCCAGTACGGGGAACGGTAATTCACCCCTCCACTTT
j_call: TRBJ1-6
d_call: -
clone_size: few
v_call: TRBV19

cdr3_aa: CASSGSGTVAFF
cdr3_nt: TGTGCCAGCAGTGGGAGCGGCACCGTGGCTTTCTTT
j_call: TRBJ1-1
d_call: -
clone_size: -
v_call: TRBV2

cdr3_aa: CASSLAVVAGTGELFF
cdr3_nt: TGTGCCAGCAGCTTAGCTGTGGTAGCGGGAACCGGGGAGCTGTTTTTT
j_call: TRBJ2-2
d_call: TRBD2
clone_size: -
v_call: TRBV11-1

cdr3_aa: CASSPEPGETQYF
cdr3_nt: TGTGCCAGTAGCCCTGAACCAGGGGAGACCCAGTACTTC
j_call: TRBJ2-5
d_call: -
clone_size: -
v_call: TRBV19

cdr3_aa: CASSLGPGNVYEQYF
cdr3_nt: TGTGCCAGCAGCTTAGGCCCGGGAAACGTCTACGAGCAGTACTTC
j_call: TRBJ2-7
d_call: -
clone_size: -
v_call: TRBV7-8

cdr3_aa: CASSLLAAIGGEQFF
cdr3_nt: TGCGCCAGCAGCTTACTAGCTGCTATCGGTGGTGAGCAGTTCTTC
j_call: TRBJ2-1
d_call: -
clone_size: -
v_call: TRBV5-1

cdr3_aa: CASSFSEVYGYTF
cdr3_nt: TGTGCCAGCAGCTTTTCGGAGGTCTATGGCTACACCTTC
j_call: TRBJ1-2
d_call: -
clone_size: -
v_call: TRBV7-9

cdr3_aa: CASTPDRVATNEKLFF
cdr3_nt: TGTGCCAGTACTCCTGACAGGGTTGCAACTAATGAAAAACTGTTTTTT
j_call: TRBJ1-4
d_call: TRBD1
clone_size: -
v_call: TRBV19

cdr3_aa: CASSQQGSYGYTF
cdr3_nt: TGTGCCAGCAGTCAACAGGGCTCCTATGGCTACACCTTC
j_call: TRBJ1-2
d_call: -
clone_size: -
v_call: TRBV9